The 30 T cell receptor beta chains below all came from one sample that was sequenced in a study of T cell repertoires in cytomegalovirus infection. These receptors lack a known antigen. TCRdb processed the reads anew with MiXCR; each CDR3 protein has one entry. The sample consists of a few hundred thousand distinct CDR3 sequences, almost 30% of them appearing once. Here the sequenced sample was cultured PBMCs, taken from culture after CMV antigen stimulation. These receptors were taken from a human donor in good health (CMV status not recorded). Some clones in this sample may be carry-over from other donors' samples.

The chain has TRBV5-6 and TRBJ1-2; possibly TRBD1 for D (6 bases). Germline values: CDR1 SGHDT, CDR2 YYEEEE. The CDR3 runs to 14 residues. V was shortened by 7 bases and J by 8 bases, with 21 bases between the two germline ends. For the CDR3, the DNA is TGTGCCAGCGTGGACAGTGGTTCTATGGGGGGCTACACCTTC. Its translation is CASVDSGSMGGYTF. The whole variable domain, filled in from reference TRBV5-6 and TRBJ1-2, reads DAGVTQSPTHLIKTRGQQVTLRCSPKSGHDTVSWYQQALGQGPQFIFQYYEEEERQRGNFPDRFSGHQFPNYSSELNVNALLLGDSALYLCASVDSGSMGGYTFGSGTRLTVV.

This clonotype has more than one count but fewer than ten. The chain employs TRBV12-3 or TRBV12-4 and TRBJ2-1, with D tentatively TRBD1 or TRBD2 (5 bases each). Trimming took 1 base from V and 9 from J, leaving 16 bases between them. The CDR3 is made up of 15 amino acids. The CDR3 DNA follows: TGTGCCAGCAGTTTAGGAGGGGTCGACAACGGTGAGCAGTTCTTC. This codes for CASSLGGVDNGEQFF.

V is TRBV25-1 and J is TRBJ1-2; TRBD1 aligns across 8 bases. Germline values: CDR1 MGHDK, CDR2 SYGVNS. This CDR3 contains 12 residues. With V trimmed by 6 bases and J by 4 bases, 1 base remained unmatched. CDR3 in DNA: TGTGCCAGCAGGACAGGGGTCTATGGCTACACCTTC. Its translation is CASRTGVYGYTF.

This clonotype has ten or more counts. The chain uses TRBV7-2 and TRBJ1-2; no definite D call. Germline CDR1 SGHTA, CDR2 FQGNSA. The CDR3 contains 13 residues. V was clipped by 2 bases and J by 3 bases, with 7 bases between them. CDR3 in DNA: TGTGCCAGCAGCTTAAACAGCTACTATGGCTACACCTTC. This translates into CASSLNSYYGYTF.

The sample holds a few counts of this clonotype. V usage is TRBV7-8 and J usage is TRBJ2-7; 7 nucleotides align to TRBD2. The CDR3 is made up of 13 amino acids. Unmatched junction bases numbered 6, after V lost 8 bases and J lost 2 bases. Germline V lookup: CDR1 SGHVS, CDR2 FQNEAQ. CDR3 sequence: CASFERDPYEQYF. The CDR3 DNA reads as TGTGCCAGCTTTGAGCGGGACCCCTACGAGCAGTACTTC.

This clonotype was counted between two and nine times. The chain is built from TRBV7-2 and TRBJ1-2; 10 bases line up with TRBD1. Germline trimming cut 0 bases from V and 8 bases from J; bases unmatched to any gene: 0. CDR1 is SGHTA and CDR2 is FQGNSA in the germline V gene. This CDR3 region has 13 residues. Here the CDR3 DNA reads TGTGCCAGCAGCTTAGCGACAGGGGGCGGCTACACCTTC. This gives the protein CASSLATGGGYTF.

The chain combines TRBV10-3 with TRBJ1-2; D might be TRBD1 (6 bases). Between the trimmed V and J ends, which lost 11 bases and 0 bases, there was a span of 16 bases. Germline V gene data show CDR1 as ENHRY and CDR2 as SYGVKD. The CDR3 has 14 amino acids. The CDR3 region is CAVTTGATNYGYTF. CDR3 in DNA: TGTGCCGTTACGACAGGTGCCACTAACTATGGCTACACCTTC.

The sample holds a few counts of this clonotype. The chain employs TRBV11-3 and TRBJ2-1; TRBD2 aligns across 12 bases. The trim removed 4 bases at V and 6 bases at J, leaving 4 bases unmatched. The CDR3 spans 15 residues. Per germline, CDR1 SGHNT and CDR2 YENEEA. The CDR3 spells CASSYSSGRVNEQFF. CDR3 DNA: TGTGCCAGCAGCTACTCTAGCGGGAGGGTCAATGAGCAGTTCTTC.

This clonotype was seen only a few times. The chain is built from TRBV7-2 and TRBJ2-2, with 12 bases identical to TRBD2. Germline-derived CDR1 and CDR2 are SGHTA and FQGNSA. V was clipped by 5 bases and J by 6 bases; unmatched bases: 10. This CDR3 region has 17 residues. DNA for the CDR3: TGTGCCAGCAGCCCGAAACCAAGACTAGCGGGAGCCGGGGAGCTGTTTTTT. Translating gives CASSPKPRLAGAGELFF.

Many counts were recorded for this clonotype. The V and J genes are TRBV12-3 or TRBV12-4 and TRBJ1-2, with 12 bases aligning to TRBD1. Unmatched junction bases numbered 10, after V lost 3 bases and J lost 8 bases. The CDR3 runs to 16 residues. Here the CDR3 DNA reads TGTGCCAGCAGTTTGACGGGACAGGGGGCAGTTGGGGGCTACACCTTC. Its translation: CASSLTGQGAVGGYTF.

This clonotype was observed a handful of times. The V gene is TRBV12-3 or TRBV12-4, the J gene TRBJ2-2, with 11 bases that match TRBD2. CDR3 length equals 19 residues. Trimming at V came to 6 bases and at J to 2 bases, leaving 14 bases not matched to a gene. The CDR3 loop is CASSTKETGLAVNTGELFF. The CDR3 nucleotides are TGTGCCAGCAGCACAAAAGAAACGGGACTAGCGGTAAACACCGGGGAGCTGTTTTTT.

J is TRBJ1-3 and V is TRBV6-5; 8 bases are shared with TRBD1. The CDR3 consists of 18 residues. Germline CDR1 reads MNHEY; CDR2 reads SVGAGI. The V and J ends lost 6 bases and 5 bases, in that order; junction bases with no gene match: 18. This CDR3 reads CASSPDRRTGYFRNTIYF. In nucleotides, the CDR3 is TGTGCCAGCAGCCCAGATCGTAGGACAGGGTATTTCAGAAACACCATATATTTT.

The rearrangement joins TRBV9 to TRBJ2-3; tentative D call: TRBD2 (5 bases). The V end lost 0 bases, the J end lost 4 bases, and 12 bases lay between the germline ends. This CDR3 is 15 amino acids long. CDR1 and CDR2 (germline): SGDLS, YYNGEE. Written as DNA, the CDR3 is TGTGCCAGCAGCGTAGAGGGAGCCCGGCCAGATACGCAGTATTTT. This sequence encodes CASSVEGARPDTQYF.

This clonotype turned up a few times. The chain couples TRBV28 to TRBJ1-6; 7 bases agree with TRBD1. This CDR3 is 14 amino acids long. V dropped 7 bases and J dropped 8; count of bases not matched to a gene: 8. The germline CDR1 and CDR2 sequences are MDHEN and SYDVKM. The CDR3 sequence: CASNGGTVYSPLHF. The CDR3 nucleotides are TGTGCCAGCAATGGGGGGACAGTTTATTCACCCCTCCACTTT.

The sample holds a few counts of this clonotype. The chain uses TRBV27 and TRBJ2-7; D tentatively fits TRBD1 or TRBD2 (5 bases each). The CDR3 has 14 amino acids. V shed 5 bases and J shed 2 bases, with 13 bases lying between them. The germline gives CDR1 MNHEY, CDR2 SMNVEV (reference sequence). The CDR3 sequence is CASSPDMGAYEQYF. The CDR3 DNA is TGTGCCAGCAGTCCCGACATGGGGGCCTACGAGCAGTACTTC.

Only a few counts were recorded for this clonotype. This chain links TRBV29-1 with TRBJ2-7; the match to TRBD1 covers 12 bases. The CDR3 extends over 15 amino acids. CDR1 is SQVTM, CDR2 ANQGSEA, per germline. Unmatched junction bases numbered 7, after V lost 0 bases and J lost 7 bases. CDR3 loop: CSVEEPGQGAREQYF. CDR3 DNA: TGCAGCGTTGAAGAGCCGGGACAGGGGGCGAGGGAGCAGTACTTC.

The chain joins TRBV5-6 to TRBJ2-2; 9 bases are shared with TRBD2. The CDR3 runs 17 residues. V was pared by 0 bases and J by 8 bases, with 11 bases of the junction left unmatched. The germline V gene has CDR1 SGHDT and CDR2 YYEEEE. The CDR3 DNA reads TGTGCCAGCAGCTTGGTACGGACTAGCGACCCATCTGGGGAGCTGTTTTTT. Translated: CASSLVRTSDPSGELFF.

V is TRBV3-1 and J is TRBJ1-3; D uncertain. V lost 1 base, J lost 3 bases, and 7 bases lay in between. Germline values: CDR1 LGHDT, CDR2 YNNKEL (reference sequence). This CDR3 has 14 amino acids. Written as DNA, the CDR3 is TGTGCCAGCAGCCAAGGTGGCTTTGGAAACACCATATATTTT. It encodes CASSQGGFGNTIYF. The full variable domain, rest sourced from reference TRBV3-1 and TRBJ1-3, is DTAVSQTPKYLVTQMGNDKSIKCEQNLGHDTMYWYKQDSKKFLKIMFSYNNKELIINETVPNRFSPKSPDKAHLNLHINSLELGDSAVYFCASSQGGFGNTIYFGEGSWLTVV.

The chain's CDR3 is CASSEGTGGADTQYF. The DNA for the CDR3 is TGTGCCAGCAGTGAAGGCACAGGGGGCGCAGATACGCAGTATTTT. The chain couples TRBV6-1 to TRBJ2-3; 9 bases agree with TRBD1. Germline V gene lookup returns CDR1 MNHNS and CDR2 SASEGT. The CDR3 totals 15 residues. The V and J ends lost 1 base and 4 bases, in that order; junction bases with no gene match: 3.

This clonotype occurred a few times. This chain links TRBV20-1 with TRBJ2-5, with D possibly being TRBD2 (6 bases). With 6 bases removed from V and 5 bases from J, the gap between germline ends came to 19 bases. Germline V gene lookup returns CDR1 DFQATT and CDR2 SNEGSKA (reference sequence). This CDR3 has 14 amino acids. The CDR3 DNA follows: TGCAGTGCCTCCAGCGGGTTACTGTCGGAGACCCAGTACTTC. Protein: CSASSGLLSETQYF.

There are a few counts of this clonotype. V and J are TRBV29-1 and TRBJ2-2, with TRBD2 identical over 8 bases. Trimming took 3 bases from V and 2 from J; bases not matched to a gene: 2. The germline CDR1 and CDR2 sequences are SQVTM and ANQGSEA. The CDR3 totals 14 residues. CDR3 residues: CSVDSGTNTGELFF. The CDR3 region has the DNA TGCAGCGTTGATAGCGGGACAAACACCGGGGAGCTGTTTTTT.

Only one count was recorded for this clonotype. CDR3 residues: CASSLAQGLGEKLFF. The DNA of the CDR3 is TGTGCCAGCAGCTTAGCGCAGGGGCTCGGGGAAAAACTGTTTTTT. The genes are TRBV7-8 and TRBJ1-4; D might be TRBD1 (6 bases). V was shortened by 0 bases and J by 8 bases, with 13 bases between the two germline ends. The germline V gene has CDR1 SGHVS and CDR2 FQNEAQ. This CDR3 contains 15 residues.

The chain couples TRBV11-3 to TRBJ2-5, with 7 nucleotides matching TRBD2. The V gene's germline CDR1 is SGHNT and CDR2 YENEEA. This CDR3 region has 16 residues. The trim removed 4 bases at V and 6 bases at J, leaving 14 bases unmatched. CDR3 protein: CASSSGGGSSLKTQYF. DNA of the CDR3: TGTGCCAGCAGCTCTGGGGGGGGGTCTTCCCTGAAGACCCAGTACTTC.

The chain combines TRBV7-9 with TRBJ2-7; 9 bases match TRBD2. The CDR3 is 12 residues long. V lost 8 bases, J lost 6 bases, and 5 bases stayed unmatched. Germline values: CDR1 SEHNR, CDR2 FQNEAQ (reference sequence). The CDR3 spells CASGSGSSEQYF. In nucleotides, the CDR3 is TGTGCCAGCGGTAGCGGGAGCTCCGAGCAGTACTTC.

This clonotype was counted a few times. This chain connects TRBV6-5 to TRBJ1-5; D remains ambiguous. Germline CDR1 and CDR2: MNHEY and SVGAGI. The CDR3 is made up of 11 amino acids. V was trimmed by 5 bases and J by 7 bases, leaving 6 bases between them. The CDR3 region has the DNA TGTGCCAGCAGTGCAGGCCAGCCCCAGCATTTT. It codes for CASSAGQPQHF.

The chain has TRBV25-1 and TRBJ2-1, with TRBD1 as a possible D gene (6 bases). The length of the CDR3 is 15 residues. With 6 bases removed from V and 7 bases from J, the gap between germline ends came to 19 bases. Germline-derived CDR1 and CDR2 are MGHDK and SYGVNS. CDR3 protein: CASSPHSGTLNEQFF. CDR3 DNA sequence: TGTGCCAGCAGCCCCCACAGTGGGACATTGAATGAGCAGTTCTTC.

J is TRBJ1-2 and V is TRBV12-3 or TRBV12-4; D not resolved. The CDR3 length is 12 residues. V gave up 7 bases and J gave up 8 bases, with 14 bases separating them. The CDR3 here is CASTDLVTGYTF. CDR3 sequence (DNA): TGTGCCAGCACTGACCTAGTTACCGGCTACACCTTC.

This clonotype came up a few times. This chain joins TRBV9 and TRBJ2-1, with D possibly matching TRBD2 (7 bases). V lost 4 bases and J 9 bases, leaving 20 bases between the germline ends. The CDR3 has 15 residues. In germline, CDR1 is SGDLS, CDR2 YYNGEE. The CDR3 sequence: CASSSQPGRGAEQFF. The CDR3 DNA reads TGTGCCAGCAGCTCACAACCGGGACGGGGGGCTGAGCAGTTCTTC.

J is TRBJ1-3 and V is TRBV27, with 11 bases identical to TRBD1. V dropped 5 bases and J dropped 6; count of bases not matched to a gene: 6. The CDR3 has 15 amino acids. Per the germline V gene, CDR1 is MNHEY and CDR2 is SMNVEV (reference sequence). CDR3 region: CASSAPGQGENTIYF. Here the CDR3 DNA reads TGTGCCAGCAGTGCACCGGGACAGGGGGAAAACACCATATATTTT.

The chain combines TRBV28 with TRBJ1-1; D remains unclear. Germline V gene data show CDR1 as MDHEN and CDR2 as SYDVKM. V was pared by 6 bases and J by 5 bases, with 16 bases between. The CDR3 sequence is 14 residues long. CDR3 amino acids: CASRPPRFGTEAFF. CDR3 nucleotides: TGTGCCAGCAGACCACCCCGTTTTGGAACTGAAGCTTTCTTT.